What follows are 23 T cell receptor beta chains derived from one specimen sequenced in a study of blood T cell repertoires in COVID-19. Assay used: immunoSEQ multiplex PCR; TCRdb lists only in-frame clones, some missing. The sample records roughly 190,000 clones, almost 85% being singletons. The specimen sequenced was peripheral blood. These receptors originate from an older woman with active or convalescent COVID-19.

This clone has only a few counts. The genes are TRBV27 and TRBJ2-7; 10 nucleotides line up with TRBD1. This CDR3 has 16 amino acids. Germline assignment: CDR1 MNHEY and CDR2 SMNVEV (reference sequence). The J segment lost 5 bases and the V segment lost 0 bases, leaving 7 bases of the junction unmatched. The CDR3 bases are TGTGCCAGCAGTTTATCACCGGGACAGGGGTTCCACGAGCAGTACTTC. It translates to CASSLSPGQGFHEQYF.

This rearrangement joins TRBV7-9 to TRBJ1-2, with D possibly being TRBD1 (6 bases). The CDR3 spans 13 residues. Trimming removed 2 bases from V and 6 bases from J, with 10 bases in between. Germline CDR1 reads SEHNR; CDR2 reads FQNEAQ (reference sequence). The CDR3: CASSLRGGDGYTF. In DNA, the CDR3 is TGTGCCAGCAGCTTAAGGGGGGGAGATGGCTACACCTTC.

This clone has more than one count but fewer than ten. The chain joins TRBV3-1 (or the pseudogene TRBV3-2) to TRBJ2-5; D not certain. The germline V gene has CDR1 LGHDT and CDR2 YNNKEL (reference sequence). V gave up 4 bases and J gave up 3 bases, with 3 bases separating them. There are 11 residues in the CDR3. The CDR3 here is CASSLKETQYF. As DNA, the CDR3 is TGTGCCAGCAGCCTCAAAGAGACCCAGTACTTC.

The rearrangement uses TRBV4-1 and TRBJ2-2; a possible D gene is TRBD2 (6 bases). This CDR3 has 18 residues. V was clipped by 1 base and J by 2 bases, with 17 bases between them. The germline V gene has CDR1 MGHRA and CDR2 YSYEKL. CDR3 protein: CASSQGPPSESNTGELFF. The CDR3 DNA is TGCGCCAGCAGCCAAGGGCCCCCTAGCGAATCCAACACCGGGGAGCTGTTTTTT.

A note on this clone: The junction departs from germline at one end; a sequencing error may be responsible. The chain links TRBV7-7 to TRBJ2-5; 9 nucleotides agree with TRBD1. From germline, CDR1 is SSHAT and CDR2 FNYEAQ (reference sequence). This CDR3 has 15 amino acids. The CDR3 sequence: CASSLGTGGGETQYF. In nucleotides, the CDR3 is TGTGCTAGCAGCTTAGGCACAGGGGGCGGAGAGACCCAGTACTTC.

The chain combines TRBV7-9 with TRBJ2-7, with 12 positions matching TRBD1. V trimming: 5 bases; J trimming: 6 bases; junction bases outside the gene matches: 5. From germline, CDR1 is SEHNR and CDR2 FQNEAQ (reference sequence). The CDR3 runs 14 residues. DNA for the CDR3: TGTGCCAGCAGCAAAGGGACAGGGGGCTTCGAGCAGTACTTC. This sequence encodes CASSKGTGGFEQYF.

This clone has only one observation. Here the CDR3 DNA reads TGTGCCAGCAGCTTAAAGCGGGAGCCCCCCGGGGAGCTGTTTTTT. It translates to CASSLKREPPGELFF. The chain combines TRBV7-9 with TRBJ2-2, with TRBD2 identical over 8 bases. Germline V gene lookup returns CDR1 SEHNR and CDR2 FQNEAQ (reference sequence). Trimming at V came to 2 bases and at J to 6 bases, leaving 5 bases not matched to a gene. The CDR3 contains 15 residues.

The CDR3 region has the DNA TGTGCCAGTAGTCGGACTAGCGGGACCTCCGTTCTCTCCTACGAGCAGTACTTC. It codes for CASSRTSGTSVLSYEQYF. V usage is TRBV19 and J usage is TRBJ2-7; TRBD2 matches 12 bases. There are 18 residues in the CDR3. Germline V lookup: CDR1 LNHDA, CDR2 SQIVND (reference sequence). V trimming: 5 bases; J trimming: 0 bases; junction bases outside the gene matches: 11.

The chain couples TRBV9 to TRBJ2-1; D may be TRBD2 (6 bases). This CDR3 has 15 amino acids. Per the germline V gene, CDR1 is SGDLS and CDR2 is YYNGEE. The ends were cut back, 2 bases at V and 2 bases at J, with 11 bases in the middle. The CDR3 loop reads CASSVRDWAYNEQFF. The DNA of the CDR3 is TGTGCCAGCAGCGTCCGGGACTGGGCCTACAATGAGCAGTTCTTC.

The V gene is TRBV18, the J gene TRBJ2-2; the D gene is possibly TRBD2 (5 bases). V was cut by 2 bases and J by 0 bases, with 10 bases left in between. Germline lookup yields CDR1 KGHSH and CDR2 LQKENI. The CDR3 sequence is 16 residues long. CDR3 residues: CASSPTGNTNTGELFF. The CDR3 nucleotides read TGTGCCAGCTCACCAACCGGGAACACGAACACCGGGGAGCTGTTTTTT.

The genes are TRBV6-5 and TRBJ2-7; D remains unclear. The germline V gene has CDR1 MNHEY and CDR2 SVGAGI. CDR3 length: 15 amino acids. Between the trimmed V and J ends, which lost 2 bases and 2 bases, there was a span of 13 bases. Here the CDR3 reads CASSYGGSMPYEQYF. For the CDR3, the DNA is TGTGCCAGCAGTTACGGCGGCAGTATGCCCTACGAGCAGTACTTC.

The rearrangement joins TRBV27 to TRBJ2-7, with D possibly being TRBD1 (5 bases). This CDR3 is 15 amino acids long. Trimming removed 5 bases from V and 2 bases from J, with 16 bases in between. Looked up from germline, CDR1 is MNHEY and CDR2 is SMNVEV (reference sequence). For the CDR3, the DNA is TGTGCCAGCAGTCCCCGTGGGGCAGGCGCCTACGAGCAGTACTTC. It specifies CASSPRGAGAYEQYF.

The sample holds a few counts of this clone. The J gene is TRBJ2-1, the V gene TRBV15; possible D gene TRBD2, 5 bases. The CDR3 sequence is 15 residues long. V was shortened by 1 base and J by 6 bases, with 13 bases between the two germline ends. Per germline, CDR1 LNHNV and CDR2 YYDKDF (reference sequence). CDR3 loop: CATSRGTSAGNEQFF. CDR3 nucleotides: TGTGCCACCAGCAGAGGGACTTCCGCGGGCAATGAGCAGTTCTTC.

The chain recombines TRBV19 with TRBJ1-1; TRBD1 matches 8 bases. CDR1 is LNHDA and CDR2 is SQIVND in the germline V gene (reference sequence). This CDR3 comprises 14 residues. V gave up 5 bases and J gave up 10 bases; unmatched junction bases: 12. Here the CDR3 reads CASSLDRASYGAFF. DNA for the CDR3: TGTGCCAGTAGTTTGGACAGGGCGTCGTATGGAGCTTTCTTT.

The J gene is TRBJ1-3, the V gene TRBV25-1; 9 bases map to TRBD1. Germline values: CDR1 MGHDK, CDR2 SYGVNS. The trim removed 2 bases at V and 3 bases at J, leaving 8 bases unmatched. CDR3 size: 17 residues. The CDR3 nucleotides read TGTGCCAGCAGTGAACCTAAACAGGGGGCGAATGGAAACACCATATATTTT. Its translation: CASSEPKQGANGNTIYF.

The chain links TRBV2 to TRBJ2-7; D gene ambiguous. V was pared by 3 bases and J by 4 bases, with 16 bases between. The CDR3 has 15 amino acids. The germline V gene encodes CDR1 SNHLY and CDR2 FYNNEI. The CDR3 sequence is CASSERSSKYYEQYF. As DNA, the CDR3 is TGTGCCAGCAGTGAGCGATCCTCTAAGTATTACGAGCAGTACTTC.

This clone was observed a handful of times. The genes are TRBV5-5 and TRBJ1-2; 11 nucleotides align to TRBD1. The CDR3 loop spans 17 amino acids. Trimming took 0 bases from V and 0 from J; bases not matched to a gene: 4. Germline V CDR1 and CDR2: SGHKS, YYEKEE (reference sequence). The CDR3, as DNA: TGTGCCAGCAGCTTGGTGGGGGGACAGGGGGCTAACTATGGCTACACCTTC. The encoded protein is CASSLVGGQGANYGYTF. The variable domain in full, completed from reference TRBV5-5 and TRBJ1-2, reads DAGVTQSPTHLIKTRGQQVTLRCSPISGHKSVSWYQQVLGQGPQFIFQYYEKEERGRGNFPDRFSARQFPNYSSELNVNALLLGDSALYLCASSLVGGQGANYGYTFGSGTRLTVV.

The CDR3, as DNA: TGTGCCAGTAGTATCAGGGGCGCTTACACTGAAGCTTTCTTT. It yields the protein CASSIRGAYTEAFF. The chain carries TRBV19 and TRBJ1-1; D is possibly TRBD1 (6 bases). The CDR3 runs to 14 residues. CDR1 LNHDA and CDR2 SQIVND come from the germline V gene (reference sequence). V lost 3 bases, J lost 3 bases, and 11 bases lay in between.

The chain couples TRBV5-1 to TRBJ1-1; 7 nucleotides line up with TRBD1. The V and J ends lost 3 bases and 7 bases, in that order; junction bases with no gene match: 12. This CDR3 is built from 15 residues. The germline V gene encodes CDR1 SGHRS and CDR2 YFSETQ. Here the CDR3 reads CASSSVPTGRGEAFF. In nucleotides, the CDR3 is TGCGCCAGCAGCTCGGTGCCGACAGGGCGGGGTGAAGCTTTCTTT.

This chain links TRBV28 with TRBJ1-2; 7 nucleotides match TRBD1. The germline CDR1 and CDR2 sequences are MDHEN and SYDVKM. The CDR3 covers 14 residues. After removal of 6 bases from V and 4 bases from J, the junction contained 8 bases not matched to a gene. The DNA for the CDR3 is TGTGCCAGCAGCCGGGCCGGGACAGTCTATGGCTACACCTTC. This codes for CASSRAGTVYGYTF.

This clone appeared a few times. This sequence joins TRBV7-2 and TRBJ2-2; TRBD2 matches at 8 bases. V gave up 2 bases and J gave up 4 bases; unmatched junction bases: 3. This CDR3 comprises 15 residues. CDR1 and CDR2 from the germline V gene are SGHTA and FQGNSA. The CDR3 DNA reads TGTGCCAGCAGCTTAAAACTAGCGGTCACCGGGGAGCTGTTTTTT. Translated, it gives CASSLKLAVTGELFF. The complete variable domain, with remaining parts taken from reference TRBV7-2 and TRBJ2-2, reads GAGVSQSPSNKVTEKGKDVELRCDPISGHTALYWYRQSLGQGLEFLIYFQGNSAPDKSGLPSDRFSAERTGGSVSTLTIQRTQQEDSAVYLCASSLKLAVTGELFFGEGSRLTVL.

V gene TRBV2 combines with J gene TRBJ1-2; 8 bases match TRBD1. The germline V gene encodes CDR1 SNHLY and CDR2 FYNNEI. V dropped 4 bases and J dropped 7; count of bases not matched to a gene: 8. CDR3 length equals 14 residues. CDR3 region: CASSVVRGRGGYTF. The DNA of the CDR3 is TGTGCCAGCAGTGTCGTCAGGGGGCGAGGTGGCTACACCTTC. Based on the CDR3 plus reference TRBV2 and TRBJ1-2, the full variable domain is EPEVTQTPSHQVTQMGQEVILRCVPISNHLYFYWYRQILGQKVEFLVSFYNNEISEKSEIFDDQFSVERPDGSNFTLKIRSTKLEDSAMYFCASSVVRGRGGYTFGSGTRLTVV.

The rearrangement links TRBV6-1 to TRBJ2-2; TRBD1 agrees at 9 bases. V lost 3 bases, J lost 4 bases, and 0 bases stayed unmatched. CDR3 length: 14 amino acids. The germline gives CDR1 MNHNS, CDR2 SASEGT. Here the CDR3 DNA reads TGTGCCAGCAGTGAGGACAGGGGCACCGGGGAGCTGTTTTTT. Translating gives CASSEDRGTGELFF.